What follows are 27 T cell receptor beta chains derived from one specimen sequenced in a study of blood T cell repertoires in COVID-19. The data were produced by immunoSEQ multiplex PCR, yet TCRdb's version contains in-frame clones alone and is incomplete. The data contain 200,000 to 250,000 clones, 88% of them seen just once; the ten biggest clones take up approximately 2.2%. The sample comprised peripheral blood. Receptor source: a woman aged 40 to 49 who had recovered from COVID-19.

This chain joins TRBV18 and TRBJ1-6, with a weak D call TRBD1 (5 bases). CDR1 is KGHSH and CDR2 is LQKENI in the germline V gene. The V end lost 8 bases, the J end lost 8 bases, and 13 bases lay between the germline ends. This CDR3 has 13 amino acids. CDR3 in DNA: TGTGCCAGCGGATATTCGGGGGATTCACCCCTCCACTTT. Amino acid sequence: CASGYSGDSPLHF.

This clone was counted once. The rearrangement links TRBV6-4 to TRBJ1-4; D is uncertain. CDR3 length: 14 residues. CDR1 is MRHNA, CDR2 SNTAGT, per germline. The ends were cut back, 5 bases at V and 0 bases at J, with 7 bases in the middle. CDR3 coding DNA: TGTGCCAGCAGTCCGACTACAACTAATGAAAAACTGTTTTTT. Amino acid sequence: CASSPTTTNEKLFF.

The chain employs TRBV4-3 and TRBJ2-3, with 9 bases aligning to TRBD2. The junction had 7 bases not matched to a gene; V was cut back by 2 bases and J by 1 base. Germline V gene lookup returns CDR1 LGHNA and CDR2 YSLEER. The CDR3 covers 17 residues. The CDR3 region has the DNA TGCGCCAGCAGCCAAAAACCTAGCGGGACCCGCACAGATACGCAGTATTTT. It is translated as CASSQKPSGTRTDTQYF.

The chain is built from TRBV6-1 and TRBJ2-7; the match to TRBD1 covers 8 bases. Looked up from germline, CDR1 is MNHNS and CDR2 is SASEGT. The CDR3 runs to 15 residues. J lost 3 bases, V lost 7 bases, and 11 bases had no gene match. DNA for the CDR3: TGTGCCAGCACCAATACCGACAGGGGTGACTACGAGCAGTACTTC. As protein: CASTNTDRGDYEQYF.

The rearrangement joins TRBV6-2 or TRBV6-3 to TRBJ2-7; TRBD2 matches at 11 bases. CDR1 and CDR2 from the germline V gene are MNHEY and SVGEGT. The CDR3 loop spans 15 amino acids. V shed 4 bases, J shed 3 bases, and the junction held 5 bases outside the gene matches. CDR3 loop: CASSFGTSGFYEQYF. The CDR3, as DNA: TGTGCCAGCAGTTTCGGGACTAGCGGCTTCTACGAGCAGTACTTC.

This rearrangement joins TRBV6-5 to TRBJ2-7, with 9 positions matching TRBD1. After removal of 6 bases from V and 3 bases from J, the junction contained 9 bases not matched to a gene. The CDR3 spans 15 residues. Germline CDR1 reads MNHEY; CDR2 reads SVGAGI. The CDR3 bases are TGTGCCAGCAGCCCCACCGGGACAGGGAACTACGAGCAGTACTTC. Its translation: CASSPTGTGNYEQYF.

The genes are TRBV4-3 and TRBJ2-2; a weak D match, TRBD1 (6 bases). CDR1 and CDR2 (germline): LGHNA, YSLEER. The length of the CDR3 is 16 residues. The V and J ends lost 1 base and 1 base respectively, with 10 bases between them. The CDR3 is CASSQGVRGNTGELFF. CDR3 DNA: TGCGCCAGCAGCCAAGGTGTCAGGGGGAACACCGGGGAGCTGTTTTTT.

The gene calls are TRBV12-3 or TRBV12-4 and TRBJ2-3, with TRBD1 matching 7 bases. Unmatched junction bases numbered 1, after V lost 6 bases and J lost 1 base. The CDR3 sequence is 13 residues long. The CDR3 nucleotides read TGTGCCAGCAGAACAGGGGGCACAGATACGCAGTATTTT. Protein product: CASRTGGTDTQYF.

This sequence joins TRBV27 and TRBJ2-3; D uncertain. Germline-derived CDR1 and CDR2 are MNHEY and SMNVEV (reference sequence). The V gene lost 3 bases and the J gene lost 6 bases, with 10 bases spanning the gap. CDR3 length: 13 residues. CDR3 residues: CASSFVLSDTQYF. Here the CDR3 DNA reads TGTGCCAGCAGTTTTGTCCTTTCGGATACGCAGTATTTT.

This clone has only one observation. The chain joins TRBV19 to TRBJ1-2; D possibly corresponds to TRBD1 (6 bases). The ends were cut back, 5 bases at V and 5 bases at J, with 21 bases in the middle. Germline V gene sequence: CDR1 LNHDA, CDR2 SQIVND (reference sequence). CDR3 size: 16 residues. DNA for the CDR3: TGTGCCAGTAGTTCCAGCAGGGGTATCGCGGAGTATGGCTACACCTTC. As protein: CASSSSRGIAEYGYTF.

The chain couples TRBV4-2 to TRBJ2-5, with 7 positions matching TRBD1. Germline CDR1 LGHNA, CDR2 YNFKEQ. The CDR3 extends over 14 amino acids. J was trimmed by 2 bases and V by 2 bases; bases with no gene match: 2. The CDR3 sequence is CASSQTGVQETQYF. The CDR3 DNA reads TGTGCCAGCAGCCAAACAGGGGTTCAAGAGACCCAGTACTTC.

The chain carries TRBV9 and TRBJ1-5, with a weak D call TRBD1 (6 bases). Germline CDR1 reads SGDLS; CDR2 reads YYNGEE. V dropped 4 bases and J dropped 8 bases, with 13 bases sitting between them. The CDR3 loop spans 13 amino acids. CDR3 sequence reads: CASSPTGTKPQHF. As DNA, the CDR3 is TGTGCCAGCAGCCCCACCGGGACAAAGCCCCAGCATTTT.

The rearrangement links TRBV7-3 to TRBJ2-7; 10 bases match TRBD1. This CDR3 has 15 amino acids. J was trimmed by 4 bases and V by 5 bases; bases with no gene match: 8. The germline V gene encodes CDR1 SGHTA and CDR2 FQGTGA. The CDR3 protein is CASSLYGTGEYEQYF. The CDR3 nucleotides are TGTGCCAGCAGCCTCTACGGGACAGGGGAATACGAGCAGTACTTC.

CDR3 protein: CASKGSGGAYEQFF. The CDR3 region has the DNA TGTGCCAGTAAGGGTAGCGGGGGGGCCTATGAGCAGTTCTTC. The rearrangement uses TRBV19 and TRBJ2-1; 11 bases are shared with TRBD2. V was clipped by 7 bases and J by 8 bases; unmatched bases: 7. The V gene's germline CDR1 is LNHDA and CDR2 SQIVND (reference sequence). The CDR3 has 14 residues.

The sample holds one count of this clone. The chain carries TRBV12-3 or TRBV12-4 and TRBJ2-1; D is unclear. Trimming removed 3 bases from V and 3 bases from J, with 3 bases in between. The CDR3 sequence is 12 residues long. CDR3 amino acids: CASSFYYNEQFF. As DNA, the CDR3 is TGTGCCAGCAGTTTTTACTACAATGAGCAGTTCTTC.

This clone was seen only a few times. The rearrangement uses TRBV3-1 (or the pseudogene TRBV3-2) and TRBJ2-6, with a possible D match to TRBD1 (5 bases). The CDR3 loop spans 16 amino acids. Germline CDR1 LGHDT, CDR2 YNNKEL (reference sequence). The V end lost 0 bases, the J end lost 1 base, and 7 bases lay between the germline ends. Here the CDR3 reads CASSQERGSGANVLTF. Written as DNA, the CDR3 is TGTGCCAGCAGCCAAGAAAGGGGATCTGGGGCCAACGTCCTGACTTTC.

The rearrangement links TRBV19 to TRBJ1-2, with D maybe TRBD1 (5 bases). CDR3 length equals 15 residues. V dropped 0 bases and J dropped 3 bases, with 11 bases sitting between them. The germline V gene has CDR1 LNHDA and CDR2 SQIVND (reference sequence). This chain's CDR3 is CASSIDFGGDYGYTF. The CDR3 DNA sequence: TGTGCCAGTAGTATAGATTTTGGAGGGGACTATGGCTACACCTTC.

This clone has only a few counts. V is TRBV7-2 and J is TRBJ1-5, with D unclear. Germline CDR1 SGHTA, CDR2 FQGNSA. CDR3 length: 15 residues. V dropped 1 base and J dropped 1 base, with 8 bases sitting between them. In DNA, the CDR3 is TGTGCCAGCAGCTTAGAACAGCGGAGCAATCAGCCCCAGCATTTT. Its translation is CASSLEQRSNQPQHF.

This chain joins TRBV15 and TRBJ2-3; 9 positions match TRBD2. From germline, CDR1 is LNHNV and CDR2 YYDKDF (reference sequence). CDR3 length: 15 residues. V shed 5 bases, J shed 3 bases, and the junction held 6 bases outside the gene matches. This chain's CDR3 is CATSLSGRGTDTQYF. CDR3 in DNA: TGTGCCACCAGCCTTAGCGGGAGAGGGACAGATACGCAGTATTTT.

The V call is TRBV4-1, the J call TRBJ2-5, with D possibly matching TRBD1 (5 bases). The ends were cut back, 4 bases at V and 1 base at J, with 19 bases in the middle. The CDR3 is made up of 17 amino acids. Germline CDR1 reads MGHRA; CDR2 reads YSYEKL. CDR3 nucleotide sequence: TGCGCCAGCAGCCGCAACGTTTACATGGACATCCAAGAGACCCAGTACTTC. Protein sequence: CASSRNVYMDIQETQYF.

The sample holds a few counts of this clone. The gene calls are TRBV4-2 and TRBJ1-1; 7 bases line up with TRBD1. Losses at the gene ends were 0 bases for V and 5 bases for J; bases not matched to a gene: 0. This CDR3 comprises 13 residues. Germline V gives CDR1 LGHNA, CDR2 YNFKEQ. CDR3 sequence (DNA): TGTGCCAGCAGCCAAGAGGGACAGACTGAAGCTTTCTTT. Translating it yields CASSQEGQTEAFF.

V usage is TRBV3-1 (or the pseudogene TRBV3-2) and J usage is TRBJ2-1, with 9 bases that match TRBD2. This CDR3 spans 18 amino acids. CDR1 is LGHDT, CDR2 YNNKEL, per germline (reference sequence). After removal of 4 bases from V and 6 bases from J, the junction contained 16 bases not matched to a gene. The CDR3 is CASSPRGVAAGGSNEQFF. CDR3 in DNA: TGTGCCAGCAGCCCGCGGGGGGTGGCAGCGGGGGGCTCCAATGAGCAGTTCTTC.

The CDR3 DNA is TGTGCCAGCAGTGCGGTCGGACTAGCGGGGAGCTCTAGGCAAGAGACCCAGTACTTC. It encodes CASSAVGLAGSSRQETQYF. This rearrangement joins TRBV2 to TRBJ2-5, with 12 bases that match TRBD2. The CDR3 consists of 19 residues. V shed 4 bases, J shed 2 bases, and the junction held 14 bases outside the gene matches. Germline V gene lookup returns CDR1 SNHLY and CDR2 FYNNEI.

The rearrangement links TRBV19 to TRBJ1-2; 7 bases match TRBD1. CDR1 is LNHDA, CDR2 SQIVND, per germline (reference sequence). V was pared by 4 bases and J by 5 bases, with 19 bases of the junction left unmatched. There are 18 residues in the CDR3. The CDR3: CASSTPQDRGGVRYGYTF. The CDR3 coding sequence is TGTGCCAGTAGTACCCCCCAGGACAGAGGGGGCGTCCGGTATGGCTACACCTTC.

The rearrangement joins TRBV28 to TRBJ1-2; 8 nucleotides line up with TRBD1. Germline V lookup: CDR1 MDHEN, CDR2 SYDVKM. The CDR3 loop spans 13 amino acids. Trimming cost V 6 bases and J 8 bases; bases outside gene matches: 8. CDR3 nucleotide sequence: TGTGCCAGCAGGTTCCGGGACAGGATGGGCTACACCTTC. This encodes CASRFRDRMGYTF.

The V and J genes are TRBV2 and TRBJ2-1, with D perhaps matching TRBD2 (6 bases). This CDR3 contains 14 residues. Germline V gene lookup returns CDR1 SNHLY and CDR2 FYNNEI. V shed 5 bases and J shed 5 bases, with 13 bases lying between them. The CDR3 loop reads CASSTGVWDNEQFF. CDR3 DNA sequence: TGTGCCAGCAGTACGGGAGTCTGGGACAATGAGCAGTTCTTC.

The chain links TRBV10-2 to TRBJ2-7; TRBD1 matches at 7 bases. V gave up 4 bases and J gave up 6 bases; unmatched junction bases: 6. This CDR3 has 13 amino acids. Looked up from germline, CDR1 is WSHSY and CDR2 is SAAADI. The CDR3: CASSATGYGEQYF. CDR3 DNA sequence: TGCGCCAGCAGTGCGACAGGGTATGGCGAGCAGTACTTC.